The source of this TCR beta chain is a study of long-term antiretroviral therapy in people with HIV. In its sample, this clone was seen once. CDR1 is MGHRA, CDR2 YSYEKL, per germline. After removal of 4 bases from V and 5 bases from J, the junction contained 10 bases not matched to a gene. This CDR3 contains 17 residues. The libraries were made with immunoSEQ v3.0 at survey level. Assay: immunoSEQ multiplex PCR; the TCRdb copy retains only in-frame clones and omits some. The sample includes more than 15,000 clones, 91% of them seen just once. The sequenced sample was unsorted PBMCs, obtained 0.6 years after starting antiretroviral therapy. The chain is built from TRBV4-1 and TRBJ2-3, with 12 bases lining up with TRBD2. This sequence was found in a woman between 35 and 50 years old with HIV. The CDR3 loop is CASSPRGLAGREDTQYF. The CDR3 nucleotides read TGCGCCAGCAGCCCTCGAGGACTAGCGGGGAGGGAAGATACGCAGTATTTT.